Only a few counts were recorded for the clone carrying this T cell receptor (beta chain). What it binds is unknown. In TCRdb, the 5' RACE reads were re-called with MiXCR into one record per CDR3 protein. The top ten hold roughly a sixth of the sample, which has a few hundred thousand distinct CDR3 sequences, 20% to 25% seen once. The data belong to a study of CD8 T cells in ankylosing spondylitis. The study's findings and limits: Ankylosing spondylitis blood seemed to carry a telltale TCR beta motif made of under ten highly homologous variants.

Per germline, CDR1 SEHNR and CDR2 FQNEAQ (reference sequence). The germline V and J ends were trimmed by 4 bases and 9 bases, with 15 bases remaining between them. The CDR3 extends over 13 amino acids. The receptor was isolated from a male donor with ankylosing spondylitis. What was sequenced was blood, either unsorted or a sorted T cell fraction (not recorded which). The chain carries TRBV7-9 and TRBJ2-5; perhaps TRBD1 as D (6 bases). CDR3 residues: CASSSPGAVAQYF. Here the CDR3 DNA reads TGTGCCAGCAGCTCGCCAGGGGCTGTGGCCCAGTACTTC.